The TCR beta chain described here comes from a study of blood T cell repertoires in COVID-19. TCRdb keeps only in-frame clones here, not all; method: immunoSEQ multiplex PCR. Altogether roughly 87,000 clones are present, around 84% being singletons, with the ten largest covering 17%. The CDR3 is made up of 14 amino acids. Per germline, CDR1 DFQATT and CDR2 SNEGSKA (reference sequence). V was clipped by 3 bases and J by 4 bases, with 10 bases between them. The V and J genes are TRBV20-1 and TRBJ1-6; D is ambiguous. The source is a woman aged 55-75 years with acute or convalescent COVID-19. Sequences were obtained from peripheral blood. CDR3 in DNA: TGCAGTGCTAGTCTGGCAGGATATAATTCACCCCTCCACTTT. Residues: CSASLAGYNSPLHF.